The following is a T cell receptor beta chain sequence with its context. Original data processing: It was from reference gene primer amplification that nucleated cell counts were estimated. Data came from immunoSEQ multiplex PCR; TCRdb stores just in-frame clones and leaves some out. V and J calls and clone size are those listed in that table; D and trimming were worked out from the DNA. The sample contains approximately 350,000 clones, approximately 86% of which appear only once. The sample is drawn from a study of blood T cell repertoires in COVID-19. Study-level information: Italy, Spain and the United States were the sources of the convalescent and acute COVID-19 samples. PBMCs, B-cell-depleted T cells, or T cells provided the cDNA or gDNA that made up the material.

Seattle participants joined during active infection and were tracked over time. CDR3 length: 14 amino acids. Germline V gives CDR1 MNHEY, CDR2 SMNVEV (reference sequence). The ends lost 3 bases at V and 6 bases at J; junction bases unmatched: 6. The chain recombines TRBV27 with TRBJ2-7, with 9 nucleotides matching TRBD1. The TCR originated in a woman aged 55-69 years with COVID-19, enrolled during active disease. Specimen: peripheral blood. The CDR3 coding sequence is TGTGCCAGCAGTTTCGGGACAGGGAAAGGCGAGCAGTACTTC. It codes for CASSFGTGKGEQYF.